The 16 T cell receptor beta chains in this list originate from one sample, sequenced in a study of T cell responses to AZD1222 COVID-19 vaccine. Here immunoSEQ multiplex PCR was the method, and the copy in TCRdb shows in-frame clones only, minus some. Found here are some 130,000 clones, about 93% of them singletons; the top ten hold 5% to 5.5%. Sequencing used peripheral blood, obtained on day 0 of AZD1222 vaccination. The receptors come from an adult in good health.

This chain connects TRBV6-5 to TRBJ1-4, with D hard to call. CDR3 length: 14 amino acids. Trimming took off 0 bases at V and 3 bases at J, with 5 bases between the two ends. The germline CDR1 and CDR2 sequences are MNHEY and SVGAGI. The CDR3 spells CASSYSPSNEKLFF. In DNA form, the CDR3 reads TGTGCCAGCAGTTACTCGCCGTCTAATGAAAAACTGTTTTTT.

V and J are TRBV19 and TRBJ1-4; 7 bases map to TRBD1. V gave up 6 bases and J gave up 7 bases; unmatched junction bases: 8. The CDR3 covers 14 residues. CDR1 is LNHDA, CDR2 SQIVND, per germline (reference sequence). Written as DNA, the CDR3 is TGTGCCAGTAGCCCAGGGGGGATTAGTGAAAAACTGTTTTTT. Amino acid sequence: CASSPGGISEKLFF.

The chain links TRBV30 to TRBJ2-7, with TRBD1 identical over 7 bases. Germline CDR1 and CDR2: GTSNPN and SVGIG (reference sequence). The CDR3 length is 15 residues. Trimming removed 4 bases from V and 2 bases from J; junction bases left unmatched: 11. The CDR3 DNA follows: TGTGCCTGGAACTTCCCCGGGACAGTAGCCTACGAGCAGTACTTC. Residues: CAWNFPGTVAYEQYF.

This clone was picked up a small number of times. The CDR3 DNA sequence: TGTGCCAGCAGCCAGGCCGGACGGACCGAGCAGTACTTC. Translated, it gives CASSQAGRTEQYF. The chain has TRBV3-1 (or the pseudogene TRBV3-2) and TRBJ2-7; D uncertain. Germline V lookup: CDR1 LGHDT, CDR2 YNNKEL (reference sequence). Trimming removed 3 bases from V and 6 bases from J, with 12 bases in between. The CDR3 has 13 amino acids.

This rearrangement joins TRBV10-3 to TRBJ2-1; 7 nucleotides line up with TRBD1. With V trimmed by 4 bases and J by 9 bases, 12 bases remained unmatched. This CDR3 comprises 15 residues. Germline loops: CDR1 ENHRY, CDR2 SYGVKD. The CDR3 DNA sequence: TGTGCCATCAGTGCGAGACAGGGAGAAAAAGTTGAGCAGTTCTTC. Protein sequence: CAISARQGEKVEQFF.

The chain is built from TRBV27 and TRBJ1-2; TRBD1 aligns across 10 bases. Germline CDR1 MNHEY, CDR2 SMNVEV (reference sequence). The CDR3 has 21 residues. After removal of 1 base from V and 4 bases from J, the junction contained 21 bases not matched to a gene. CDR3 in DNA: TGTGCCAGCAGTTTATATTTGGAGGAGGTGGGACAGGGGAATTGGGTCTATGGCTACACCTTC. Translating gives CASSLYLEEVGQGNWVYGYTF.

V usage is TRBV7-2 and J usage is TRBJ1-1, with D perhaps matching TRBD1 (6 bases). The CDR3 covers 14 residues. The germline V gene encodes CDR1 SGHTA and CDR2 FQGNSA. Trimming removed 4 bases from V and 1 base from J, with 10 bases in between. The CDR3 loop is CASSSGQTNTEAFF. The CDR3 DNA is TGTGCCAGCAGCTCCGGACAGACGAACACTGAAGCTTTCTTT.

This clone appeared a single time. The J gene is TRBJ1-6, the V gene TRBV5-1, with D uncertain. CDR3 length: 17 amino acids. Trimming cost V 1 base and J 7 bases, with 18 bases left between them. Per the germline V gene, CDR1 is SGHRS and CDR2 is YFSETQ. CDR3 sequence: CASSLNDHTAVNSPLHF. DNA of the CDR3: TGCGCCAGCAGCTTGAATGACCACACAGCAGTCAATTCACCCCTCCACTTT.

In its sample, this clone was seen once. CDR3: CASSGWMGQGANIQYF. As DNA, the CDR3 is TGTGCCAGCAGTGGGTGGATGGGACAGGGGGCGAACATTCAGTACTTC. The chain links TRBV2 to TRBJ2-4, with TRBD1 matching 12 bases. CDR1 and CDR2 from the germline V gene are SNHLY and FYNNEI. CDR3 length: 16 residues. V lost 4 bases and J lost 7; bases outside the gene matches: 8.

This clone showed up just once. V usage is TRBV11-3 and J usage is TRBJ1-1, with D unresolved. The germline gives CDR1 SGHNT, CDR2 YENEEA. The germline V and J ends were trimmed by 5 bases and 0 bases, with 7 bases remaining between them. CDR3 length equals 13 residues. CDR3 nucleotide sequence: TGTGCCAGCAGCGCAGGCCTGAACACTGAAGCTTTCTTT. Protein product: CASSAGLNTEAFF.

The V and J genes are TRBV6-5 and TRBJ1-2, with TRBD1 matching 8 bases. The CDR3 extends over 15 amino acids. Looked up from germline, CDR1 is MNHEY and CDR2 is SVGAGI. V was pared by 5 bases and J by 2 bases, with 7 bases of the junction left unmatched. The chain's CDR3 is CASSPPTGGNYGYTF. CDR3 nucleotide sequence: TGTGCCAGCAGTCCCCCAACAGGGGGAAACTATGGCTACACCTTC.

In DNA, the CDR3 is TGTGCCAGCAGCTGGCCGGGACTAGCGGTCACAGATACGCAGTATTTT. Its translation: CASSWPGLAVTDTQYF. The chain joins TRBV7-2 to TRBJ2-3, with 11 nucleotides matching TRBD2. CDR1 and CDR2 from the germline V gene are SGHTA and FQGNSA. J was trimmed by 2 bases and V by 4 bases; bases with no gene match: 5. The CDR3 consists of 16 residues.

The chain is built from TRBV30 and TRBJ2-2; 8 bases are a match to TRBD2. Germline-derived CDR1 and CDR2 are GTSNPN and SVGIG (reference sequence). This CDR3 region has 14 residues. V lost 1 base to trimming and J lost 6 bases; unmatched junction nucleotides: 4. The CDR3 nucleotides are TGTGCCTGGAGTGCCGGACTAGCTCCCGGGGAGCTGTTTTTT. It encodes CAWSAGLAPGELFF.

This chain uses TRBV5-1 with TRBJ2-5; 10 bases match TRBD2. The CDR3 sequence is 16 residues long. V shed 1 base, J shed 0 bases, and the junction held 3 bases outside the gene matches. Looked up from germline, CDR1 is SGHRS and CDR2 is YFSETQ. The CDR3 sequence is CASSLLLAGNQETQYF. CDR3 coding DNA: TGCGCCAGCAGCTTGCTACTAGCGGGAAACCAAGAGACCCAGTACTTC.

On this clone itself: The junction and the germline gene differ at one end; a read error may be behind it. The gene calls are TRBV9 and TRBJ2-7; 7 nucleotides match TRBD2. The germline V gene has CDR1 SGDLS and CDR2 YYNGEE. This CDR3 comprises 15 residues. For the CDR3, the DNA is TGTGCCAGCAGCGTAGGGAGCGGGATATCCTCCGAGCAGTACTTC. It is translated as CASSVGSGISSEQYF.

The chain links TRBV5-4 to TRBJ2-1; 11 bases match TRBD1. V lost 9 bases to trimming and J lost 8 bases; unmatched junction nucleotides: 10. CDR1 is SGHNT and CDR2 is YYREEE in the germline V gene (reference sequence). This CDR3 comprises 14 residues. The DNA of the CDR3 is TGTGCCACCTACCGGACAGGGGGCAGAGATGAGCAGTTCTTC. It specifies CATYRTGGRDEQFF.